Listed below are T cell receptor beta chains from one sample, sequenced in a study of PD-L1 blockade in urothelial cancer. Data came from immunoSEQ multiplex PCR; TCRdb stores just in-frame clones and leaves some out. The sample lists about 110,000 clones; more than 85% were seen once. Source: PBMCs, taken around atezolizumab (anti-PD-L1) treatment. The origin of the receptors is a man aged 60 to 69 with urothelial cancer. Both conserved end residues are part of each CDR3. A D gene is named only where the DNA matches it firmly. For some rows the clone size is stated as once, few or many, or as a class when expanded; others skip it.

d_call	clone_size	v_call	j_call	cdr3_nt	cdr3_aa
NA	once	TRBV6-1	TRBJ1-2	TGTGCCAGCAGTGAATCCAGCGGACCCGGTGGCTACACCTTC	CASSESSGPGGYTF
TRBD1	NA	TRBV7-2	TRBJ2-3	TGTGCCAGCAGCGCCTATTACAGGGGGCGGGAGTATTTT	CASSAYYRGREYF
TRBD2	once	TRBV28	TRBJ2-3	TGTGCCAGCAGTTTATCGGGTAGCGGGAGAACAGATACGCAGTATTTT	CASSLSGSGRTDTQYF
NA	once	TRBV27	TRBJ2-5	TGTGCCAGCAGTCCGATTACTAACCAAGAGACCCAGTACTTC	CASSPITNQETQYF
TRBD2	NA	TRBV5-4	TRBJ2-1	TGTGCCAGCAGCTTTGGATCTAGCGGGGGGCAACTGGGTGAGCAGTTCTTC	CASSFGSSGGQLGEQFF
TRBD2	NA	TRBV7-3	TRBJ2-7	TGTGCCAGCAGCCTGACTAGCGGGAGGTACGAGCAGTACTTC	CASSLTSGRYEQYF
TRBD2	few	TRBV6-6	TRBJ2-7	TGTGCCAGCCGATATGGGACTAGCGACCACGAGCAGTACTTC	CASRYGTSDHEQYF
NA	once	TRBV10-3	TRBJ2-1	TGTGCCATCAGTGAGGGGTCTAGCTCCTACAATGAGCAGTTCTTC	CAISEGSSSYNEQFF
NA	once	TRBV7-9	TRBJ2-1	TGTGCCAGCAGCTCCCCAGGGGTTGGCTACAATGAGCAGTTCTTC	CASSSPGVGYNEQFF
NA	NA	TRBV6-6	TRBJ1-5	TGTGCCAGCAGGGCGGGGATGGATCAGCCCCAGCATTTT	CASRAGMDQPQHF
NA	NA	TRBV20-1	TRBJ2-1	TGCAGTGCTAGTCTGTGGGGCGGGCAGTTCTTC	CSASLWGGQFF
NA	NA	TRBV6-5	TRBJ2-5	TGTGCCAGCAGCCCTCCTCACCCAGGGACCCAGTACTTC	CASSPPHPGTQYF
TRBD2	NA	TRBV19	TRBJ2-7	TGTGCCAGTAGTATTAGGAGCGGGAGTTCCTACGAGCAGTACTTC	CASSIRSGSSYEQYF
NA	NA	TRBV7-2	TRBJ1-3	TGTGCCAGCAGCTCCCAGGGGAGACCAAACACCATATATTTT	CASSSQGRPNTIYF
NA	NA	TRBV14	TRBJ2-5	TGTGCCAGCAGCCAAGGCGGAGCGGGGACCCAGTACTTC	CASSQGGAGTQYF
TRBD2	once	TRBV10-3	TRBJ2-1	TGTGCCATCAGTGAGGAGCGGGGGGGCTCCTACAATGAGCAGTTCTTC	CAISEERGGSYNEQFF
TRBD2	NA	TRBV5-1	TRBJ2-1	TGCGCCAGCAGCTACTCCAGCGGGAGTGATGAGCAGTTCTTC	CASSYSSGSDEQFF
NA	NA	TRBV2	TRBJ2-2	TGTGCCAGCAGTGATTACGGCGGAGGGAACACCGGGGAGCTGTTTTTT	CASSDYGGGNTGELFF
NA	NA	TRBV27	TRBJ2-3	TGTGCCAGCAGTTTAACCCGGGGGGCAGGGGATACGCAGTATTTT	CASSLTRGAGDTQYF
NA	NA	TRBV9	TRBJ2-7	TGTGCCAGCAGTCCCTCCGGACACCAATACGAGCAGTACTTC	CASSPSGHQYEQYF
NA	NA	TRBV9	TRBJ2-6	TGTGCCAGCAGCCCCAGGGCTGGGGCCAACGTCCTGACTTTC	CASSPRAGANVLTF
TRBD1	NA	TRBV28	TRBJ2-5	TGTGCCAGCACGGACAGGCGGCACGGGGAGACCCAGTACTTC	CASTDRRHGETQYF
NA	NA	TRBV6-1	TRBJ1-3	TGTGCCAGCAAATTAGTGGGGCTCTCTGGAAACACCATATATTTT	CASKLVGLSGNTIYF
TRBD2	NA	TRBV19	TRBJ2-7	TGTGCCAGTAGTATTCGGACTAGCGGGCCTCCTCGGCACTTC	CASSIRTSGPPRHF
TRBD2	NA	TRBV5-4	TRBJ2-1	TGTGCCAGCAGCTTAAAAGCGGGGGGAGTTGGTGAGCAGTTCTTC	CASSLKAGGVGEQFF
NA	few	TRBV5-6	TRBJ1-1	TGTGCCAGCAGCTTGATTGGCCGGACGGGAACTGAAGCTTTCTTT	CASSLIGRTGTEAFF
NA	NA	TRBV28	TRBJ2-5	TGTGCCAGCAGTTTATCGGTAGAGACCCAGTACTTC	CASSLSVETQYF
TRBD2	NA	TRBV28	TRBJ2-3	TGTGCCAGCAGTTTAACAGCGGGAGCGGGTACGCAGTATTTT	CASSLTAGAGTQYF
NA	NA	TRBV18	TRBJ2-5	TGTGCCAGCTCACCAGTGAATGGGCCCCAAGAGACCCAGTACTTC	CASSPVNGPQETQYF
NA	NA	TRBV2	TRBJ2-7	TGTGCCAGCCGGAATGCAGGGGCCTACGAGCAGTACTTC	CASRNAGAYEQYF
NA	NA	TRBV19	TRBJ2-2	TGTGCCAGTAGTATAGGGGGGGTTCTGGCCGGGGAGCTGTTTTTT	CASSIGGVLAGELFF
TRBD2	NA	TRBV5-4	TRBJ2-7	TGTGCCAGCAGCCTGGGTGTGGGCGGGAGGTACGAGCAGTACTTC	CASSLGVGGRYEQYF
NA	NA	TRBV5-1	TRBJ2-7	TGCGCCAGCAGGAGGTTGGTTAGCTCCTACGAGCAGTACTTC	CASRRLVSSYEQYF
TRBD2	few	TRBV7-2	TRBJ2-1	TGTGCCAGCAGCCCCGAACTAGCGGGAGGTTTAAATGAGCAGTTCTTC	CASSPELAGGLNEQFF
NA	NA	TRBV5-1	TRBJ2-6	TGCGCCAGCAGCTCTAGGCCTGCTGGGGCCAACGTCCTGACTTTC	CASSSRPAGANVLTF
TRBD1	NA	TRBV4-3	TRBJ1-1	TGCGCCAGCAGCCAAGATCTTCCAGGGGGACATAACACTGAAGCTTTCTTT	CASSQDLPGGHNTEAFF
TRBD1	NA	TRBV5-6	TRBJ1-3	TGTGCCAGCAGCGCGGGACAGGGGGTTTTTGGAAACACCATATATTTT	CASSAGQGVFGNTIYF
TRBD1	NA	TRBV7-8	TRBJ1-2	TGTGCCAGCAGCCCAGGGGGGACCTCTGGCTACACCTTC	CASSPGGTSGYTF
NA	NA	TRBV5-6	TRBJ1-2	TGTGCCAGCAGCTCCGGGGGGGGCTACACCTTC	CASSSGGGYTF
TRBD1	NA	TRBV15	TRBJ2-7	TGTGCCACCAGCAGAGACCTGAGGAGGACAGGACCCTCCTACGAGCAGTACTTC	CATSRDLRRTGPSYEQYF
NA	NA	TRBV27	TRBJ2-7	TGTGCCAGCAGTTCCACCTGGATGGGGCGACTAGGCGAGCAGTACTTC	CASSSTWMGRLGEQYF
NA	NA	TRBV4-1	TRBJ2-2	TGCGCCAGCAGCCCGACCGGACTGGATCGCACCGGGGAGCTGTTTTTT	CASSPTGLDRTGELFF
TRBD1	NA	TRBV28	TRBJ1-2	TGTGCCAGCACCCGGGACAGGGTTGGCTACACCTTC	CASTRDRVGYTF
TRBD1	NA	TRBV7-3	TRBJ2-1	TGTGCCAGCAGCTGGGACAGGATGGGCGAGCAGTTCTTC	CASSWDRMGEQFF
NA	NA	TRBV4-3	TRBJ2-4	TGCGCCAGCAGCCAAGTATTTCAGTTAGCCAAAAACATTCAGTACTTC	CASSQVFQLAKNIQYF
TRBD1	NA	TRBV5-1	TRBJ1-4	TGCGCCAGCAGCCCGGACAGGGTAGGAGGTGAAAAACTGTTTTTT	CASSPDRVGGEKLFF
NA	NA	TRBV9	TRBJ1-3	TGTGCCAGCAGCGCGGGGGGTACAAGCTCTGGAAACACCATATATTTT	CASSAGGTSSGNTIYF